The source of this T cell receptor (beta chain) is a study of blood T cell repertoires in COVID-19. The protocol was immunoSEQ multiplex PCR, while the TCRdb copy is restricted to in-frame clones and leaves out a portion. The table has 300,000 or so clones, about 90% seen once. Trimming cost V 6 bases and J 8 bases, with 25 bases left between them. There are 16 residues in the CDR3. In germline, CDR1 is MNHEY, CDR2 SMNVEV (reference sequence). This TCR derives from a man aged 18 to 30 who had recovered from COVID-19. The chain is built from TRBV27 and TRBJ1-2; D might be TRBD1 (6 bases). The specimen was peripheral blood. CDR3 sequence reads: CASRFNRDTDPRGYTF. DNA of the CDR3: TGTGCCAGCAGATTTAATCGGGACACGGACCCGAGGGGCTACACCTTC.